Listed below are T cell receptor beta chains from one sample, sequenced in a study of PD-L1 blockade in urothelial cancer. Assay used: immunoSEQ multiplex PCR; TCRdb lists only in-frame clones, some missing. The data show around 100,000 clones, approximately 90% seen once. The sample consisted of PBMCs, taken around atezolizumab (anti-PD-L1) treatment. These receptors came from a man in his 60s with urothelial cancer. Both conserved end residues are part of each CDR3. Fields, in order: J gene, V gene, CDR3 protein.

J: TRBJ1-2; V: TRBV5-1; CDR3: CASSLSDSNSYGYTF
J: TRBJ2-7; V: TRBV5-1; CDR3: CASSLGVGYYEQYF
J: TRBJ1-1; V: TRBV6-5; CDR3: CASSLGGSEAFF
J: TRBJ2-7; V: TRBV7-2; CDR3: CASSALGTAYEQYF
J: TRBJ2-3; V: TRBV4-3; CDR3: CASSQDSGGTDTQYF
J: TRBJ2-5; V: TRBV6-9; CDR3: CASSLPGLAIPQETQYF
J: TRBJ1-1; V: TRBV7-3; CDR3: CASSFSGQMNTEAFF
J: TRBJ2-7; V: TRBV21-1; CDR3: CASSKAGGAIDEQYF
J: TRBJ2-5; V: TRBV6-6; CDR3: CASSPTGAQETQYF
J: TRBJ1-5; V: TRBV11-1; CDR3: CASSLVAEGPQHF
J: TRBJ1-2; V: TRBV5-5; CDR3: CASSLSETGYTF
J: TRBJ1-1; V: TRBV4-1; CDR3: CASSQEAGYPSTEAFF
J: TRBJ1-2; V: TRBV2; CDR3: CASSVRDNYGYTF
J: TRBJ1-4; V: TRBV5-1; CDR3: CASSLDTANEKLFF
J: TRBJ1-2; V: TRBV6-5; CDR3: CASRSDRGGNYGYTF
J: TRBJ1-4; V: TRBV4-2; CDR3: CASGGGPNEKLFF
J: TRBJ2-1; V: TRBV5-1; CDR3: CASSPLAASNNEQFF
J: TRBJ1-3; V: TRBV30; CDR3: CAWSVGGALGNTIYF
J: TRBJ2-2; V: TRBV11-3; CDR3: CASSLGQGPTGELFF
J: TRBJ2-7; V: TRBV7-9; CDR3: CASSSGQAFYEQYF
J: TRBJ1-2; V: TRBV18; CDR3: CASSAGTGGSYGYTF
J: TRBJ1-4; V: TRBV20-1; CDR3: CSARRYEKLFF
J: TRBJ2-7; V: TRBV21-1; CDR3: CASSKTSGRTYEQYF
J: TRBJ2-3; V: TRBV19; CDR3: CASSDQRVTDTQYF
J: TRBJ1-6; V: TRBV19; CDR3: CASSTYGQGAPPLHF
J: TRBJ2-1; V: TRBV10-3; CDR3: CAIRDRVSDEQFF
J: TRBJ1-1; V: TRBV19; CDR3: CASSMGGNTEAFF
J: TRBJ2-2; V: TRBV6-1; CDR3: CASTLTNTGELFF
J: TRBJ1-5; V: TRBV4-3; CDR3: CASSQDRYNQPQHF
J: TRBJ2-7; V: TRBV9; CDR3: CASSGRAGEQYF
J: TRBJ1-5; V: TRBV7-2; CDR3: CASSLVPGGAFNQPQHF
J: TRBJ2-5; V: TRBV5-1; CDR3: CASSLWGGRETQYF
J: TRBJ1-2; V: TRBV30; CDR3: CAWSAAGTGIYGYTF
J: TRBJ2-2; V: TRBV5-4; CDR3: CASSSRDNLTGELFF
J: TRBJ2-7; V: TRBV7-2; CDR3: CASSLWSEGAYEQYF
J: TRBJ2-1; V: TRBV19; CDR3: CASSINSGRRSNEQFF
J: TRBJ2-6; V: TRBV25-1; CDR3: CASRVDTSSGANVLTF
J: TRBJ2-1; V: TRBV11-2; CDR3: CAIPVGTGLGNEQFF
J: TRBJ2-5; V: TRBV7-2; CDR3: CASSPLTGGQETQYF
J: TRBJ1-1; V: TRBV19; CDR3: CASSQGWDTEAFF
J: TRBJ1-1; V: TRBV19; CDR3: CASRGQGLNTEAFF
J: TRBJ2-7; V: TRBV5-1; CDR3: CASSVGTGRYEGQYF
J: TRBJ1-3; V: TRBV19; CDR3: CASSTGTPPISGNTIYF
J: TRBJ2-1; V: TRBV2; CDR3: CASSWLAGVQYSLF
J: TRBJ2-5; V: TRBV12-5; CDR3: CASGADSWETQYF